This T cell receptor beta chain is drawn from a study of shared clonotypes between healthy human individuals. The wider study: The study used three CD4 naive, three CD4 memory, two CD8 naive and one CD8 memory plate per donor. Whole-study results and caveats: Estimated clonotype richness was generally higher in naive than memory subsets.

Using immunoSEQ multiplex PCR, the repertoire was profiled, and TCRdb retains in-frame clones only, with some absent. This table holds about 2,100,000 clones, about 93% found once. A remark on this clone: Antigen: not known. Other nucleotide sequences in the sample specify the same CDR3.

Naive CD8 cells lacked CD45RO and underwent positive selection for CCR7, leaving out terminally differentiated effector memory CD45RA+ cells. The sequenced material came from naive CD8+ T cells from PBMCs. This clonotype originated in a man in his late teens or twenties in good health. Some clones in this sample may be carry-over from other donors' samples.

The CDR3: CASSLDLSEQYF. The CDR3 DNA reads TGTGCCAGCAGTTTAGACCTCTCTGAGCAGTACTTC. The chain combines TRBV27 with TRBJ2-7; D gene uncertain. Trimming shortened V by 2 bases and J by 7 bases, and 9 bases separated the two germline ends. The CDR3 contains 12 residues. Germline V gene data show CDR1 as MNHEY and CDR2 as SMNVEV (reference sequence).